This is a list of T cell receptor beta chains from one sample in a study of blood T cell repertoires in COVID-19. The repertoire was sequenced with immunoSEQ multiplex PCR; TCRdb's copy has only in-frame clones and lacks some. The table lists roughly 180,000 clones, 82% of them singletons. The specimen sequenced was PBMCs or T cells enriched from blood (not recorded which). These receptor sequences come from a man in his sixties who had recovered from COVID-19. The CDR3 runs from the conserved cysteine through the conserved F or W. D genes are given only for firm matches. Expanded clones are given a class, and other clones once, few, many or no size at all.

v_gene,abundance,j_gene,d_gene,CDR3nt,CDR3aa
TRBV4-2,NA,TRBJ1-3,NA,TGTGCCAGCAGCCAAGAAGCACGGGGGGCCCGCTCTGGAAACACCATATATTTT,CASSQEARGARSGNTIYF
TRBV25-1,NA,TRBJ1-5,NA,TGTGCCAGCAGTGAAGCGGGGGCGCCAAATCAGCCCCAGCATTTT,CASSEAGAPNQPQHF
TRBV2,NA,TRBJ2-5,NA,TGTGCCTCCCAGGAGGGTCAGTACCAAGAGACCCAGTACTTC,CASQEGQYQETQYF
TRBV29-1,NA,TRBJ1-2,NA,TGCAGCGTCCGCACCTTTACAGGGACCAACTATGGCTACACCTTC,CSVRTFTGTNYGYTF
TRBV5-1,NA,TRBJ1-6,TRBD1,TGCGCCAGCAGCGGAACAGGGGACTCCTATAATTCACCCCTCCACTTT,CASSGTGDSYNSPLHF
TRBV28,NA,TRBJ1-1,TRBD1,TGTGCCAGCAGTTCGACAATGGACAGGGGATGGTACACTGAAGCTTTCTTT,CASSSTMDRGWYTEAFF
TRBV5-1,NA,TRBJ1-4,TRBD1,TGCGCCAGCAGCTTGGCAGAGGGGACAGGGGTGGCTAATGAAAAACTGTTTTTT,CASSLAEGTGVANEKLFF
TRBV11-2,NA,TRBJ2-1,NA,TGTGCCAGCAGCAAGGTGGGAGTACATGAGCAGTTCTTC,CASSKVGVHEQFF
TRBV2,NA,TRBJ2-2,TRBD1,TGTGCCAGCACTCCAGACAGGGCCACCGGGGAGCTGTTTTTT,CASTPDRATGELFF
TRBV7-6,NA,TRBJ2-3,NA,TGTGCCAGCAGCTTAGCGGGACAAGGGGGCACAGATACGCAGTATTTT,CASSLAGQGGTDTQYF
TRBV2,NA,TRBJ1-1,TRBD1,TGTGCCAGCAGCTCCGGGACAGGGTACACTGAAGCTTTCTTT,CASSSGTGYTEAFF
TRBV4-1,NA,TRBJ1-5,TRBD1,TGCGCCAGCAGCCAAGCGGACAGGCTCAATCAGCCCCAGCATTTT,CASSQADRLNQPQHF
TRBV3-1/TRBV3-2,NA,TRBJ2-3,NA,TGTGCCAGCAGCCAAGATGGGGCGTTGGGAGATACGCAGTATTTT,CASSQDGALGDTQYF
TRBV18,NA,TRBJ2-3,NA,TGTGCCAGCTCACCGAGTATCAGCGGCACAGATACGCAGTATTTT,CASSPSISGTDTQYF
TRBV19,NA,TRBJ2-1,TRBD2,TGTGCCAGTAGTAATCCCAGCGGGGGGGTCAATGAGCAGTTCTTC,CASSNPSGGVNEQFF
TRBV5-1,NA,TRBJ1-4,TRBD1,TGCGCCAGCAGCTTCCAGGGGGCGGGAGAAAAACTGTTTTTT,CASSFQGAGEKLFF
TRBV20-1,NA,TRBJ2-2,TRBD2,TGCAGTGCCGGGAGGACCGGGGAGCTGTTTTTT,CSAGRTGELFF
TRBV5-1,NA,TRBJ1-2,NA,TGCGCCAGCAGCTTGAGTCAGGGGCCCTATGGCTACACCTTC,CASSLSQGPYGYTF
TRBV27,NA,TRBJ1-4,TRBD1,TGTGCCAGCGGAGACAGGGGTCCGGGATGGAAACTGTTTTTT,CASGDRGPGWKLFF
TRBV18,NA,TRBJ2-2,TRBD1,TGTGCCAGCTCACCGTCGGGACAGGGATTCTCCGGGGAGCTGTTTTTT,CASSPSGQGFSGELFF
TRBV9,NA,TRBJ2-4,TRBD2,TGTGCCAGCAGCTATGGATTCGGACTAGCGGGGGGGCAAGGAAACATTCAGTACTTC,CASSYGFGLAGGQGNIQYF
TRBV24-1,NA,TRBJ2-3,NA,TGTGCCACCGCTACCACAGGGGATACGCAGTATTTT,CATATTGDTQYF
TRBV9,NA,TRBJ1-4,NA,TGTGCCAGCAGCCTTACTAAAAAGGGGGAAAAACTGTTTTTT,CASSLTKKGEKLFF
TRBV4-2,once,TRBJ1-5,NA,TGTGCCAGCACCCAGGCAGGTGGTCAGCCCCAGCATTTT,CASTQAGGQPQHF
TRBV7-3,once,TRBJ2-5,TRBD1,TGTGCCAGCAGCTCCCTCGGACAGGTCCAAGAGACCCAGTACTTC,CASSSLGQVQETQYF
TRBV11-2,once,TRBJ1-1,NA,TGTGCCAGCAGCCTGTACCTCAGGGACACTGAAGCTTTCTTT,CASSLYLRDTEAFF
TRBV19,NA,TRBJ2-3,NA,TGTGCCAGTAGTATATTTGGGGCTATGACAGATACGCAGTATTTT,CASSIFGAMTDTQYF
TRBV7-3,NA,TRBJ2-2,NA,TGTGCCAGCAGCCAAAGTCCTAGCGAGGTCGGGGAGCTGTTTTTT,CASSQSPSEVGELFF